The rows below give T cell receptor beta chains drawn from one sample of a study of T cells after yellow fever vaccination. One entry per CDR3 protein results from TCRdb running MiXCR on the 5' RACE reads. The sample consists of some 110,000 distinct CDR3 sequences, roughly 6.7% of them appearing once. The source was CD4+ T cells sorted from PBMCs, collected 10 to 11 days after the first yellow fever vaccination. The receptors were gathered from a man between 18 and 35 years old who received the YFV17D yellow fever vaccine. The conserved cysteine and the conserved F or W are not part of the CDR3 here. Fields, in order: J gene, V gene, CDR3 protein.

j_call: TRBJ1-1; v_call: TRBV18; cdr3_aa: ASSPVQGRLATEAF
j_call: TRBJ2-7; v_call: TRBV20-1; cdr3_aa: SARILEGGRSYEQY
j_call: TRBJ1-1; v_call: TRBV7-2; cdr3_aa: ASSRNRGTEAF
j_call: TRBJ2-1; v_call: TRBV23-1; cdr3_aa: ASSQSDSCNEQF
j_call: TRBJ2-3; v_call: TRBV5-1; cdr3_aa: ASSHSRTGITDTQY
j_call: TRBJ2-2; v_call: TRBV12-3/TRBV12-4; cdr3_aa: ASSPSPGDTGELF
j_call: TRBJ1-2; v_call: TRBV5-1; cdr3_aa: ASRPGELANYGYT
j_call: TRBJ1-1; v_call: TRBV7-2; cdr3_aa: ASSPRWFQNTEAF
j_call: TRBJ1-1; v_call: TRBV14; cdr3_aa: ASSQDLGTEAF
j_call: TRBJ2-1; v_call: TRBV6-2/TRBV6-3; cdr3_aa: ASRPTVTTYNEQF
j_call: TRBJ1-4; v_call: TRBV5-1; cdr3_aa: ASSLQPGATNEKLF
j_call: TRBJ1-1; v_call: TRBV4-2; cdr3_aa: ASSPRTVNTEAF
j_call: TRBJ2-5; v_call: TRBV6-6; cdr3_aa: ASSYRETQY
j_call: TRBJ1-5; v_call: TRBV29-1; cdr3_aa: SVTGPGQNQPQH
j_call: TRBJ2-1; v_call: TRBV10-3; cdr3_aa: AISESRPTYNEQF
j_call: TRBJ2-3; v_call: TRBV5-6; cdr3_aa: ASSSGLAQWDTQY
j_call: TRBJ1-5; v_call: TRBV28; cdr3_aa: ASSLFVLRRGPEISNQPQH
j_call: TRBJ2-1; v_call: TRBV12-3/TRBV12-4; cdr3_aa: ASSGTGTYNEQF
j_call: TRBJ2-5; v_call: TRBV27; cdr3_aa: ASRTGRRETQY
j_call: TRBJ2-5; v_call: TRBV7-2; cdr3_aa: ASSLMDGQETQY
j_call: TRBJ2-3; v_call: TRBV7-3; cdr3_aa: ASRFSGGTDTQY
j_call: TRBJ1-2; v_call: TRBV6-5; cdr3_aa: ASSYGGQIYGYT
j_call: TRBJ2-7; v_call: TRBV29-1; cdr3_aa: SVVFGTGGYYEQY
j_call: TRBJ1-5; v_call: TRBV15; cdr3_aa: ATSNRQGGQPQH
j_call: TRBJ2-3; v_call: TRBV7-6; cdr3_aa: ASSFVSRGDGTDTQY
j_call: TRBJ2-1; v_call: TRBV20-1; cdr3_aa: SAGSMSEQF
j_call: TRBJ1-1; v_call: TRBV15; cdr3_aa: ATSRDGGVLERAF
j_call: TRBJ2-3; v_call: TRBV7-2; cdr3_aa: ASSLRGGEGDTQY
j_call: TRBJ1-1; v_call: TRBV29-1; cdr3_aa: SVERQLNTEAF
j_call: TRBJ2-7; v_call: TRBV5-4; cdr3_aa: ASSPSPSDSYEQY
j_call: TRBJ1-2; v_call: TRBV7-2; cdr3_aa: ASSITRGTANYGYT
j_call: TRBJ2-7; v_call: TRBV5-1; cdr3_aa: ASSLAPGPYEQY
j_call: TRBJ1-6; v_call: TRBV20-1; cdr3_aa: SAREPVNYNSPLH
j_call: TRBJ2-4; v_call: TRBV11-1; cdr3_aa: ASTINTGGENIQY
j_call: TRBJ1-5; v_call: TRBV28; cdr3_aa: ASRLRSTRNQPQH
j_call: TRBJ2-1; v_call: TRBV5-5; cdr3_aa: ASSSQGFEQF
j_call: TRBJ2-7; v_call: TRBV19; cdr3_aa: ASSNSGGAGFY
j_call: TRBJ2-5; v_call: TRBV12-3/TRBV12-4; cdr3_aa: ASSRTGLETQY
j_call: TRBJ2-3; v_call: TRBV4-2; cdr3_aa: ASSQELAGRLSSSTDTQY
j_call: TRBJ1-1; v_call: TRBV15; cdr3_aa: ATSRGPFRVVDTEAF
j_call: TRBJ2-7; v_call: TRBV5-4; cdr3_aa: ASSFRDRGSEQY
j_call: TRBJ2-3; v_call: TRBV5-1; cdr3_aa: ASSLGLGQDTDTQY
j_call: TRBJ2-1; v_call: TRBV24-1; cdr3_aa: ATSDPPSGLLYNEQF
j_call: TRBJ1-6; v_call: TRBV20-1; cdr3_aa: SARVQGPGASPLH
j_call: TRBJ2-5; v_call: TRBV6-2/TRBV6-3; cdr3_aa: ASSFLPLPTSGVGKTQY
j_call: TRBJ2-5; v_call: TRBV2; cdr3_aa: ASSAYQETQY
j_call: TRBJ1-5; v_call: TRBV7-2; cdr3_aa: ASSLWTAPNQPQH
j_call: TRBJ2-3; v_call: TRBV20-1; cdr3_aa: SARTLGDLITDTQY
j_call: TRBJ2-7; v_call: TRBV10-3; cdr3_aa: AIRTGRDNYEQY